This TCR beta chain was captured in a study of T cells in Graves' hyperthyroidism and ophthalmopathy. Only a few counts were recorded for this clonotype. The TCR beta CDR3 regions underwent amplification using RNA transcripts as the source. The HTBI primer set drove a first-round RT-PCR of the TCR CDR3. TCRdb itself ran the multiplex PCR reads through MiXCR, one entry per CDR3 protein. Of 500,000 to 750,000 distinct CDR3 sequences in the sample, around a sixth are singletons; the top ten hold roughly 6.6%. The germline CDR1 and CDR2 sequences are DFQATT and SNEGSKA (reference sequence). Between the trimmed V and J ends, which lost 0 bases and 4 bases, there was a span of 10 bases. This CDR3 comprises 14 residues.

The sequencing sample was made of blood. The gene calls are TRBV20-1 and TRBJ2-1, with D unclear. This clonotype was sampled from a woman between 25 and 40 years old with Graves' hyperthyroidism. Written as DNA, the CDR3 is TGCAGTGCTAGAGATCTGAGTAGGTACAATGAGCAGTTCTTC. This gives the protein CSARDLSRYNEQFF.